Here is one TCR beta chain with its context. TCRdb's copy holds only in-frame clones and misses some; the assay was immunoSEQ multiplex PCR. The sample has approximately 14,000 clones, approximately 71% seen once. This sample was included in a study of tumor-infiltrating lymphocytes in localized non-small cell lung cancer. With 3 bases clipped from V and 8 bases from J, the junction kept 9 bases outside the gene matches. The CDR3 consists of 15 residues. Germline CDR1 is PRHDT and CDR2 is FYEKMQ (reference sequence). Sequenced input: uninvolved lung tissue not adjacent to the tumor. The chain employs TRBV13 and TRBJ2-1, with TRBD2 identical over 8 bases. This receptor was identified in a human donor with non-small cell lung cancer. The CDR3 sequence is CASSFRGGGADEQFF. As DNA, the CDR3 is TGTGCCAGCAGCTTCCGGGGGGGCGGAGCGGATGAGCAGTTCTTC.